This T cell receptor beta chain was obtained from a study of blood T cell repertoires in COVID-19. Method: immunoSEQ multiplex PCR; TCRdb's copy keeps in-frame clones and lacks some. The profile shows about 250,000 clones, roughly 88% of them singletons. Symptom resolution, clearance, or two negative PCRs marked donors in Cohort 3 as recovered. CDR1 and CDR2 (germline): SGHKS, YYEKEE (reference sequence). V lost 3 bases and J lost 6, with 15 bases in between. The length of the CDR3 is 14 residues. The sample taken for sequencing was PBMCs or T cells enriched from blood (not recorded which). The source of this sequence is a woman aged 30 to 39 who had recovered from COVID-19. The V call is TRBV5-5, the J call TRBJ1-1; tentative D call: TRBD1 (6 bases). CDR3 nucleotide sequence: TGTGCCAGCAGCTCGGAACCCACAGGGTCTGAAGCTTTCTTT. Its protein product is CASSSEPTGSEAFF. The variable domain in full, with the rest retrieved from reference TRBV5-5 and TRBJ1-1, is DAGVTQSPTHLIKTRGQQVTLRCSPISGHKSVSWYQQVLGQGPQFIFQYYEKEERGRGNFPDRFSARQFPNYSSELNVNALLLGDSALYLCASSSEPTGSEAFFGQGTRLTVV.